This T cell receptor (beta chain) was found in a study of blood T cell repertoires in COVID-19. Looking at the study overall: Italy, Spain and the United States were the sources of the convalescent and acute COVID-19 samples.

Participant-reported clinical history was the basis for cohort assignment. Before being deemed recovered, Cohort 3 donors had two negative PCRs, clearance, or symptom resolution. Germline V CDR1 and CDR2: MRHNA, SNTAGT. The V and J ends lost 2 bases and 4 bases respectively, with 11 bases between them. This CDR3 has 14 residues. Methods used by the authors: From reference gene primer amplification, estimates of nucleated cell counts were derived. Clones were read by immunoSEQ multiplex PCR, and TCRdb kept only the in-frame ones, dropping some. That table gives V, J and clone size, and the DNA gave D and trimming. The sample shows around 450,000 clones, about nine tenths of them seen only once.

The clonotype was recovered from a man between 18 and 35 years old who had recovered from COVID-19. Sequencing used PBMCs or T cells enriched from blood (not recorded which). The chain links TRBV6-4 to TRBJ1-2; D gene ambiguous. CDR3 protein: CASSDQPGAYGYTF. The CDR3 DNA is TGTGCCAGCAGTGACCAACCCGGAGCCTATGGCTACACCTTC.